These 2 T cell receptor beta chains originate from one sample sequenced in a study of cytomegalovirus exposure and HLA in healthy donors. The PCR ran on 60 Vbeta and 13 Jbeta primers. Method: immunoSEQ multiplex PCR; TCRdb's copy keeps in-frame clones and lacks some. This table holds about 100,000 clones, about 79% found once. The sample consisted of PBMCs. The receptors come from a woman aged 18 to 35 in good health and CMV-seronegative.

CDR3 DNA sequence: TGTGCCAGCAGTTACTCGGCGGGAGGGCCTTTCGAGCAGTACTTC. Protein: CASSYSAGGPFEQYF. The V and J genes are TRBV6-5 and TRBJ2-7, with 9 bases lining up with TRBD2. The CDR3 length is 15 residues. Germline trimming cut 0 bases from V and 6 bases from J; bases unmatched to any gene: 6. Germline CDR1 reads MNHEY; CDR2 reads SVGAGI.

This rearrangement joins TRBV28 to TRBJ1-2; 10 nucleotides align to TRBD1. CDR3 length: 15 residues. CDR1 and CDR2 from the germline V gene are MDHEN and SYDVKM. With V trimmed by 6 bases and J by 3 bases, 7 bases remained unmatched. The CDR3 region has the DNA TGTGCCAGCAGGCCTACCGGGACAGGGGACTATGGCTACACCTTC. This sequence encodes CASRPTGTGDYGYTF.